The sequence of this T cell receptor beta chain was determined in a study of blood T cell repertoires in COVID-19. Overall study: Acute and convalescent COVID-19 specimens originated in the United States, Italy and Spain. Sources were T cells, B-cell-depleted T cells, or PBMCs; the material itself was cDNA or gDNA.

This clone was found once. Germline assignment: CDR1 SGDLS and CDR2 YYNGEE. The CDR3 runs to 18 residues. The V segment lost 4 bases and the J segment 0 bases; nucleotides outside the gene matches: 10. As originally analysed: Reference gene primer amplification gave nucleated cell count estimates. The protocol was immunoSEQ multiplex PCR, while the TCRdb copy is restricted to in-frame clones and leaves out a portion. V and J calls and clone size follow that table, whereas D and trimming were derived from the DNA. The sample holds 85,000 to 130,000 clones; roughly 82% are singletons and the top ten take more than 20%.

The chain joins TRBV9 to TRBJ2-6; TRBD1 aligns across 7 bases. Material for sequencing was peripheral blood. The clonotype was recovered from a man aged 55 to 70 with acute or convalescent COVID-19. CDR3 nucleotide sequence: TGTGCCAGCAGCACCGTTACAGGGGACCGCTCTGGGGCCAACGTCCTGACTTTC. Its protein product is CASSTVTGDRSGANVLTF. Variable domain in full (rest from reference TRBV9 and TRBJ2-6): DSGVTQTPKHLITATGQRVTLRCSPRSGDLSVYWYQQSLDQGLQFLIQYYNGEERAKGNILERFSAQQFPDLHSELNLSSLELGDSALYFCASSTVTGDRSGANVLTFGAGSRLTVL.